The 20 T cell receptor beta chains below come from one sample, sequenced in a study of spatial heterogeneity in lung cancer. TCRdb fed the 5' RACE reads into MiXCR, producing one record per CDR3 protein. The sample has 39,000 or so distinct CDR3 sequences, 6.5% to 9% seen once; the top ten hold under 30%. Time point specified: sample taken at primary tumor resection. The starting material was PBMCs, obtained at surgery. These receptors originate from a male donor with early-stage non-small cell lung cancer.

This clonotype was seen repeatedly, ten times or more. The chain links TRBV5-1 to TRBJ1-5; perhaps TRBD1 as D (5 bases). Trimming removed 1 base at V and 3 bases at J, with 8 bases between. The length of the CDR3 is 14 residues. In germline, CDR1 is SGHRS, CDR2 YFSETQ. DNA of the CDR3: TGCGCCAGCAGCTTGCCGGGGGACAATCAGCCCCAGCATTTT. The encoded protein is CASSLPGDNQPQHF.

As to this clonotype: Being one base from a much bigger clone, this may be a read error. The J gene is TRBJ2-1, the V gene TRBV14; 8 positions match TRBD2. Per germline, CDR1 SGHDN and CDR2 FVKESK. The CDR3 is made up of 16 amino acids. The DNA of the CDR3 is TGTGCCAGCAGCCAAAAGCGGGGGCTCTCCCACAATGAGCAGTTCTTC. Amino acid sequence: CASSQKRGLSHNEQFF.

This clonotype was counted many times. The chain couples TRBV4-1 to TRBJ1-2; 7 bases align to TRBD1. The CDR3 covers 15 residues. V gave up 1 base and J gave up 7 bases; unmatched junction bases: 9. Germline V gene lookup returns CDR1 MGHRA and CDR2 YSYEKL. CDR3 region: CASSQALAGGSGYTF. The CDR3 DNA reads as TGCGCCAGCAGCCAAGCCCTGGCAGGGGGTAGTGGCTACACCTTC.

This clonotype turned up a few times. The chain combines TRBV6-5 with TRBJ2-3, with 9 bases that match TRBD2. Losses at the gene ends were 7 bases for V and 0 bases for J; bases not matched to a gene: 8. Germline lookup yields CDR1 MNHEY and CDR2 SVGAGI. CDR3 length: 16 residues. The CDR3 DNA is TGTGCCAGCAAGCGGGGGGTAACCCCTAGCACAGATACGCAGTATTTT. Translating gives CASKRGVTPSTDTQYF.

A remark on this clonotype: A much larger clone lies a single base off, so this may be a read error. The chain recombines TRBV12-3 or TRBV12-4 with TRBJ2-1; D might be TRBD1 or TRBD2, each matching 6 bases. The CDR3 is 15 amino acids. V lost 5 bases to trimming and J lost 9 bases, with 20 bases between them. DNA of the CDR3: TGTGCCAGCAGTCCCCAGACTAATAGGGGGGTTGAGCAGTTCTTC. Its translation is CASSPQTNRGVEQFF.

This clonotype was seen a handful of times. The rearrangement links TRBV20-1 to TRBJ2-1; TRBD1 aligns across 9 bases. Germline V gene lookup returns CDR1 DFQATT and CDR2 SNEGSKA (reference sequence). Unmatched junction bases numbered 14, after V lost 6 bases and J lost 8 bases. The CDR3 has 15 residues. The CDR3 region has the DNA TGCAGTGCCAGTATACAGGGGGCCCGAAACGATGAGCAGTTCTTC. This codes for CSASIQGARNDEQFF.

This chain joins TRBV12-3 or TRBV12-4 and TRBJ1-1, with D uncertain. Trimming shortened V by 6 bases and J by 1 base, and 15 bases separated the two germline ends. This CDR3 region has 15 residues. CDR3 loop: CASRQDGEGNTEAFF. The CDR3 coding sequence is TGTGCCAGCAGGCAGGACGGCGAAGGGAACACTGAAGCTTTCTTT.

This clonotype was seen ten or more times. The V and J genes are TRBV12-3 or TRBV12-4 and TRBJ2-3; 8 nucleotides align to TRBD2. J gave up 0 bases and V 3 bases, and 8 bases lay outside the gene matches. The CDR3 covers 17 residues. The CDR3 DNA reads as TGTGCCAGCAGTTTTGCGGGGGGCCTCTCTAGCACAGATACGCAGTATTTT. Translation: CASSFAGGLSSTDTQYF.

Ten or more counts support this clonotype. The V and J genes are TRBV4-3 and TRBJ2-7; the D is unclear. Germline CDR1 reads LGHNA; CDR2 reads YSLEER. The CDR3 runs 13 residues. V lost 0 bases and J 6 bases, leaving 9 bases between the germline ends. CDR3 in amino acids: CASSQEAASEQYF. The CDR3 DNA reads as TGCGCCAGCAGCCAAGAGGCGGCAAGCGAGCAGTACTTC.

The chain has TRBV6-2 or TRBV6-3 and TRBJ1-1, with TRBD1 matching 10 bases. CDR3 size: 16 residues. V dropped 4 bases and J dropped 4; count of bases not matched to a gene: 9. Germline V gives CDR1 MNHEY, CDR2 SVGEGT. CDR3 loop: CASSSRQGAGGTEAFF. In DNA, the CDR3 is TGTGCCAGCAGTTCCAGACAGGGGGCAGGTGGCACTGAAGCTTTCTTT.

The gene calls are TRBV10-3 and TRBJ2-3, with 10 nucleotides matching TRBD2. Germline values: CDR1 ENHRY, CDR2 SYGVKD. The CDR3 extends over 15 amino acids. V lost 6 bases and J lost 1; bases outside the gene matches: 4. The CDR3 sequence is CAIRIGTSGTDTQYF. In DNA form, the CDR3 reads TGTGCCATCAGGATCGGGACTAGCGGCACAGATACGCAGTATTTT.

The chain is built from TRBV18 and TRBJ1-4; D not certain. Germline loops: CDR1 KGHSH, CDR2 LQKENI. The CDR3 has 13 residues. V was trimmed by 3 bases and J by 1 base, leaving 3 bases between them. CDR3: CASSPGTNEKLFF. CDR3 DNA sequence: TGTGCCAGCTCACCTGGAACTAATGAAAAACTGTTTTTT.

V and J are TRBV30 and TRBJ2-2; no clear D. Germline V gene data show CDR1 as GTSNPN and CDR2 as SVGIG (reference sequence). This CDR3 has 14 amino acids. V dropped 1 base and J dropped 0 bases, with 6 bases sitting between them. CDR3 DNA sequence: TGTGCCTGGAGTGCGTCGGCGAACACCGGGGAGCTGTTTTTT. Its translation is CAWSASANTGELFF.

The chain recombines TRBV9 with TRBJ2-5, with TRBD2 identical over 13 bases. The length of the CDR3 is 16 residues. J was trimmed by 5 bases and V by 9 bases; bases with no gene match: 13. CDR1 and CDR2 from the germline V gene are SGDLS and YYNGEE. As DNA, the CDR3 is TGTGCCACCGCCTCGGGGACTAGCGGGGACGGGGAGACCCAGTACTTC. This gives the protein CATASGTSGDGETQYF.

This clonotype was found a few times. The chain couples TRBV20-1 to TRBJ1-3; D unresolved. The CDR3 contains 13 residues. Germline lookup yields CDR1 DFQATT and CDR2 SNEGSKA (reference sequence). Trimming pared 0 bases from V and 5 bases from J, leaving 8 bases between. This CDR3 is CSAREGARNTIYF. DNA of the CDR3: TGCAGTGCTAGAGAGGGAGCCCGAAACACCATATATTTT.

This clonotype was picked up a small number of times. CDR3 coding DNA: TGTGCCAGCAGTTCCCCTAGCGGTCCCAGCACAGATACGCAGTATTTT. Protein: CASSSPSGPSTDTQYF. This chain uses TRBV12-3 or TRBV12-4 with TRBJ2-3; 7 positions match TRBD2. This CDR3 comprises 16 residues. After removal of 4 bases from V and 0 bases from J, the junction contained 7 bases not matched to a gene.

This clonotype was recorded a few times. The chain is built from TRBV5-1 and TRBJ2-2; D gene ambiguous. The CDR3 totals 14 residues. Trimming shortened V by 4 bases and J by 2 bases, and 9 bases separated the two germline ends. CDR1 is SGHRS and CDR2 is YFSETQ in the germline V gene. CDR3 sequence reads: CASSRVPNTGELFF. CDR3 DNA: TGCGCCAGCAGCCGCGTCCCTAACACCGGGGAGCTGTTTTTT.

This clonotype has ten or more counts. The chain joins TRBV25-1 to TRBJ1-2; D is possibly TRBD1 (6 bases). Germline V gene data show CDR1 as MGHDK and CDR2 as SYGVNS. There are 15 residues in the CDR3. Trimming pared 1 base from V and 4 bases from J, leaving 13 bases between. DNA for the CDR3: TGTGCCAGCAGTGAATTGGGGGCAGGGCTCTATGGCTACACCTTC. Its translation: CASSELGAGLYGYTF.

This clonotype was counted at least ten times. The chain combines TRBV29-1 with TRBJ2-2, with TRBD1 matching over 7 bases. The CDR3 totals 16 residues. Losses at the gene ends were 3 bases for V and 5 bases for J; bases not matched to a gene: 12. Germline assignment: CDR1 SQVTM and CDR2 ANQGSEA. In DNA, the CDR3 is TGCAGCGTTGAGTCGGCAGGGGGATCTATAACCGGGGAGCTGTTTTTT. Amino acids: CSVESAGGSITGELFF.

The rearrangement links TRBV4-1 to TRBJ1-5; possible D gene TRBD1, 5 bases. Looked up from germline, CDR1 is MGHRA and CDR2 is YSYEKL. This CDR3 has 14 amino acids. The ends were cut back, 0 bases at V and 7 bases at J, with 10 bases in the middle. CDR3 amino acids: CASSQEWDGQPQHF. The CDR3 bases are TGCGCCAGCAGCCAAGAGTGGGACGGCCAGCCCCAGCATTTT.